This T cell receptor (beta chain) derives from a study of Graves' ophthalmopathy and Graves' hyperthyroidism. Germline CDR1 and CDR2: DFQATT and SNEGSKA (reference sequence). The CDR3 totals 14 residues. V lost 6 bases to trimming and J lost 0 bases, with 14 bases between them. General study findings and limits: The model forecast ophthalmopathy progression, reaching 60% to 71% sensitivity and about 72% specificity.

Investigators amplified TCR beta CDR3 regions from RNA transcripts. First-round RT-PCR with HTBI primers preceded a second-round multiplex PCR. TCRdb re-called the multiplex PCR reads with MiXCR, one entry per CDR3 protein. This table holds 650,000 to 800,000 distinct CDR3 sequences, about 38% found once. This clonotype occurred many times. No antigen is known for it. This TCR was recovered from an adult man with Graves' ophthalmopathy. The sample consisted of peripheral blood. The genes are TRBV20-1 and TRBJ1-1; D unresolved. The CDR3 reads CSAAPGGLNTEAFF. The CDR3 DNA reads TGCAGTGCCGCCCCCGGCGGCCTGAACACTGAAGCTTTCTTT.